The source of this TCR beta chain is a study of T cells in Graves' hyperthyroidism and ophthalmopathy. Among the patients, aged 18 to 65, hyperthyroidism was newly diagnosed and had lasted under 2 months. Based on clinical symptoms, serum thyroxine and TRAb, thyroid ultrasound and orbital computed tomography, diagnoses were reached. Blood was obtained at the first hyperthyroidism diagnosis, which preceded any ophthalmopathy symptoms. This clonotype has at least ten counts. The target antigen is unknown. The CDR3 is made up of 15 amino acids. Looked up from germline, CDR1 is MGHRA and CDR2 is YSYEKL. With V trimmed by 1 base and J by 7 bases, 6 bases remained unmatched. The study, taken as a whole, reports: Among thyroid clonotypes expanded above 0.001, most also appeared in blood.

TCR beta CDR3 regions were amplified from RNA transcripts. The study used the HTBI primer set for a first-round RT-PCR of the TCR CDR3. TCRdb processed the multiplex PCR reads anew with MiXCR; each CDR3 protein has one entry. This sample yields 140,000 or so distinct CDR3 sequences, of which roughly 23% are seen a single time; 65% to 80% belongs to the top ten. Input material: blood. V is TRBV4-1 and J is TRBJ2-5; the match to TRBD1 covers 10 bases. This sequence originates from a woman aged 45-65 years with Graves' hyperthyroidism that later progressed to Graves' ophthalmopathy. The CDR3 coding sequence is TGCGCCAGCAGCCAAGCTAGGACAGGGGGGGGGACCCAGTACTTC. This codes for CASSQARTGGGTQYF.